Given below is one TCR beta chain in context. The antigen is unknown. This record comes from a study of vaccination and CD4 T cells after COVID-19. This sample's treatment: roughly nine-day PBMC culture with coronavirus spike peptide pools or control peptides (ViraFEST assay). Researchers collected the unexposed donor's CD4+ T cells before the COVID-19 pandemic (2011-2018). V was trimmed by 2 bases and J by 0 bases, leaving 7 bases between them. Germline CDR1 is SEHNR and CDR2 is FQNEAQ (reference sequence). The CDR3 totals 14 residues. The study sequenced cultured CD4+ T cell DNA using the Oncomine TCR Beta short-read assay. TCRdb ran MiXCR on the PCR reads and lists one entry per CDR3 protein. Here the sample spans about 7,100 distinct CDR3 sequences, around 45% being singletons.

The chain combines TRBV7-9 with TRBJ2-5, with D unresolved. The TCR originated in a human donor in good health. Sequenced input: CD4+ T cells from blood, cultured in vitro. CDR3: CASSLSGYQETQYF. The CDR3 region has the DNA TGTGCCAGCAGCTTATCCGGCTACCAAGAGACCCAGTACTTC.